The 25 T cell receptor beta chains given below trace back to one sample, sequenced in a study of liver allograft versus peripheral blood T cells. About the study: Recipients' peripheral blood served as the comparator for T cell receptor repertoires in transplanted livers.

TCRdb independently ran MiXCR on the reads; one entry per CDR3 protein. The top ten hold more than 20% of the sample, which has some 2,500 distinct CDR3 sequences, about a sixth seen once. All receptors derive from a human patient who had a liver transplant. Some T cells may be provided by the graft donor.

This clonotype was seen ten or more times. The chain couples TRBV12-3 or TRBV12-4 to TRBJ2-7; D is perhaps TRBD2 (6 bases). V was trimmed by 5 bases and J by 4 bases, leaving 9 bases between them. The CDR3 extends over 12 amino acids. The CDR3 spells CASSPGTYEQYF. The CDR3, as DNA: TGTGCCAGCAGTCCGGGGACTTACGAGCAGTACTTC.

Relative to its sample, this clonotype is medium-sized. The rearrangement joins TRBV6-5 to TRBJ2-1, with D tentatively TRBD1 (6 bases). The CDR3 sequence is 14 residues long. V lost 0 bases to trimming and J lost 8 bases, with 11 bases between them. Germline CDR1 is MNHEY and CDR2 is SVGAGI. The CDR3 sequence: CASSYSDSGDEQFF. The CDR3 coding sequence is TGTGCCAGCAGTTACTCGGACAGCGGCGATGAGCAGTTCTTC.

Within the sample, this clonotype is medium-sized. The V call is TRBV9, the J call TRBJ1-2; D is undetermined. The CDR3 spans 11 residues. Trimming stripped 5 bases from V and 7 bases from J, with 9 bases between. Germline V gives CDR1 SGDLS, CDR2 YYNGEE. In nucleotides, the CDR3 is TGTGCCAGCAGACAAACGGGTGGCTACACCTTC. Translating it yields CASRQTGGYTF.

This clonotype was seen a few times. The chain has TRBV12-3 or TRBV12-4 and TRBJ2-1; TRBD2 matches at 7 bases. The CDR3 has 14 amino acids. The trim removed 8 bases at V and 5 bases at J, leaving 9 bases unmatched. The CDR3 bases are TGTGCCAGCGGGGGGGGACTCCCAGACAATGAGCAGTTCTTC. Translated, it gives CASGGGLPDNEQFF.

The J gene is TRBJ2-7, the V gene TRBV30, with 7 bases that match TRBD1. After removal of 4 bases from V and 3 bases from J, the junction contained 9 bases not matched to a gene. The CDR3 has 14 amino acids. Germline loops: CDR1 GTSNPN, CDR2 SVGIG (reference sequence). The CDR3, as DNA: TGTGCCTGGACTTTACAGGGGTCTTTCTACGAGCAGTACTTC. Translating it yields CAWTLQGSFYEQYF.

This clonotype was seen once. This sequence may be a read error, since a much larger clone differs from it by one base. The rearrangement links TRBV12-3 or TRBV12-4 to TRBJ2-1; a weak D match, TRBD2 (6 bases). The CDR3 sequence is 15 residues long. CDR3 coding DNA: TGTGCCCGCAGTCCCGGGACTTATTCCTACAATGAGCAGTTCTTC. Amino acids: CARSPGTYSYNEQFF.

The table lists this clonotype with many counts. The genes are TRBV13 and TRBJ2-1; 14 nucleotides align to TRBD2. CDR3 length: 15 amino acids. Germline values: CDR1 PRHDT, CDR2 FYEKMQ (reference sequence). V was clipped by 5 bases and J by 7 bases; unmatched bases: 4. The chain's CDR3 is CASSPGTSGGNEQFF. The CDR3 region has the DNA TGTGCCAGCAGCCCGGGGACTAGCGGGGGAAATGAGCAGTTCTTC. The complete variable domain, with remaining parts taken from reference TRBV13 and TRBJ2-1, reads AAGVIQSPRHLIKEKRETATLKCYPIPRHDTVYWYQQGPGQDPQFLISFYEKMQSDKGSIPDRFSAQQFSDYHSELNMSSLELGDSALYFCASSPGTSGGNEQFFGPGTRLTVL.

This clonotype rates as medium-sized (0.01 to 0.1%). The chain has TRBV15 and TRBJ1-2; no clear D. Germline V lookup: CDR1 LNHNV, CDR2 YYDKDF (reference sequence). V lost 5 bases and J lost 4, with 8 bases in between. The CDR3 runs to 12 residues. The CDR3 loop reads CATSPTSYGYTF. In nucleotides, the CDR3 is TGTGCCACCAGCCCGACAAGCTATGGCTACACCTTC. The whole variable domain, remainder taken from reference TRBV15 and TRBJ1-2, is DAMVIQNPRYQVTQFGKPVTLSCSQTLNHNVMYWYQQKSSQAPKLLFHYYDKDFNNEADTPDNFQSRRPNTSFCFLDIRSPGLGDTAMYLCATSPTSYGYTFGSGTRLTVV.

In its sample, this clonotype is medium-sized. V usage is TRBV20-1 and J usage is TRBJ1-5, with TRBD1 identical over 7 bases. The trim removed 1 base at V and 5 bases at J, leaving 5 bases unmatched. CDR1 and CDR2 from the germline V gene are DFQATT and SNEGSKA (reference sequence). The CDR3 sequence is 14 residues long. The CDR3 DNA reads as TGCAGTGCTAGAGGAGGACAGGAACATCAGCCCCAGCATTTT. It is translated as CSARGGQEHQPQHF.

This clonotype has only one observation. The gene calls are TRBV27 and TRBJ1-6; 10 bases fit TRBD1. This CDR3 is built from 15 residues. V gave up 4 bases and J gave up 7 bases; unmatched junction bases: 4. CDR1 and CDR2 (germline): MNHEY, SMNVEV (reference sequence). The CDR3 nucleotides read TGTGCCAGCAGTTCTCCGGGACAGGGGAATTCACCCCTCCACTTT. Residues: CASSSPGQGNSPLHF.

CDR3 coding DNA: TGTGCCAGCAGTCTGACGGCGGGCTACACCTTC. It encodes CASSLTAGYTF. This sequence joins TRBV6-5 and TRBJ1-2; D gene unclear. V was pared by 5 bases and J by 8 bases, with 9 bases between. The CDR3 contains 11 residues. The germline CDR1 and CDR2 sequences are MNHEY and SVGAGI.

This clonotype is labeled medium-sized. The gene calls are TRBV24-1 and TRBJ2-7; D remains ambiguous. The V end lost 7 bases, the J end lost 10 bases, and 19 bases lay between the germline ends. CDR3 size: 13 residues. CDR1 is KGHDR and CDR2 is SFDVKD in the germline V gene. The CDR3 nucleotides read TGTGCCACCAGCCCAATAAGGGTCGGTCTACAGTACTTC. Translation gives CATSPIRVGLQYF.

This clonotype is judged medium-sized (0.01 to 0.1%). The DNA of the CDR3 is TGTGCCATCAGATACCGGAACGGGTCATACAATGAGCAGTTCTTC. Its protein is CAIRYRNGSYNEQFF. This chain links TRBV10-3 with TRBJ2-1, with D uncertain. V shed 6 bases and J shed 4 bases, with 16 bases lying between them. The CDR3 is 15 residues long. From germline, CDR1 is ENHRY and CDR2 SYGVKD.

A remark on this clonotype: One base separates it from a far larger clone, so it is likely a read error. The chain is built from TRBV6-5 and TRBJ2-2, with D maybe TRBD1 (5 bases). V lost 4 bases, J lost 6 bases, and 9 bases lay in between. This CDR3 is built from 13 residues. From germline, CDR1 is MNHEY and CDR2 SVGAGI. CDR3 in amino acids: CASSFETAGELFF. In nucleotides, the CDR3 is TGTGCCAGCAGTTTCGAGACAGCCGGGGAGCTGTTTTTT.

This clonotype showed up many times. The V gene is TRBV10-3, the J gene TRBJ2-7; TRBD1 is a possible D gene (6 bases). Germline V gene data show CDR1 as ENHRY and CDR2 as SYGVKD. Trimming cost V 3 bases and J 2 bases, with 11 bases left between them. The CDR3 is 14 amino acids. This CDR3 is CAISDRGQTYEQYF. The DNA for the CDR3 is TGTGCCATCAGTGACAGGGGCCAGACCTACGAGCAGTACTTC.

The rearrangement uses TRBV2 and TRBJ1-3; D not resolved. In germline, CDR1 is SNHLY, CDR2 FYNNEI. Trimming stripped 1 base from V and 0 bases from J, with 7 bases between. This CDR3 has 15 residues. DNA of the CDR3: TGTGCCAGCAGTGAAGACCGAAGCTCTGGAAACACCATATATTTT. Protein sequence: CASSEDRSSGNTIYF.

DNA for the CDR3: TGTGCCAGCAGCGTAGATGGCGGGAGGTCCACCTACGAGCAGTACTTC. Encoded protein: CASSVDGGRSTYEQYF. This chain connects TRBV9 to TRBJ2-7; 8 bases align to TRBD2. The CDR3 is 16 amino acids. CDR1 SGDLS and CDR2 YYNGEE come from the germline V gene. V lost 0 bases and J lost 2; bases outside the gene matches: 7.

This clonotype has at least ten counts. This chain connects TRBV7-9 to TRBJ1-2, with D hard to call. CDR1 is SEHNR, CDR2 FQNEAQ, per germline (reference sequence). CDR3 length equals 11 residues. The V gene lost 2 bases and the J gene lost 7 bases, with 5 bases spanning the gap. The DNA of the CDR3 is TGTGCCAGCAGCTTATCGGGTGGCTACACCTTC. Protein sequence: CASSLSGGYTF.

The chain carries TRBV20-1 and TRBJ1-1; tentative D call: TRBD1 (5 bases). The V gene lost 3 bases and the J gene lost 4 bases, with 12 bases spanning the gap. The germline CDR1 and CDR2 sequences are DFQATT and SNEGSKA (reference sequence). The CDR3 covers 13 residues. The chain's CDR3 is CSASTIGATEAFF. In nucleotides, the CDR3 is TGCAGTGCTAGCACCATTGGGGCCACTGAAGCTTTCTTT.

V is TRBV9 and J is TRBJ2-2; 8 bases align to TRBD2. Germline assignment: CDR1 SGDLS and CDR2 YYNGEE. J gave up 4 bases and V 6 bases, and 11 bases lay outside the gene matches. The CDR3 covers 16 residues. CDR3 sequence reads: CASNPKSGGITGELFF. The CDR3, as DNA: TGTGCCAGCAACCCAAAGAGCGGGGGAATCACCGGGGAGCTGTTTTTT.

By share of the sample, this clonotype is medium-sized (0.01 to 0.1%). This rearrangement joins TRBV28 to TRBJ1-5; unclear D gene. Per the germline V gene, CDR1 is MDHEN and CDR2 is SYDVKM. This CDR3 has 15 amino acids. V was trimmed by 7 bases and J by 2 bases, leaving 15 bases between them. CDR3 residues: CASTLAGDRNQPQHF. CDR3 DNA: TGTGCCAGCACCCTGGCCGGGGATCGCAATCAGCCCCAGCATTTT.

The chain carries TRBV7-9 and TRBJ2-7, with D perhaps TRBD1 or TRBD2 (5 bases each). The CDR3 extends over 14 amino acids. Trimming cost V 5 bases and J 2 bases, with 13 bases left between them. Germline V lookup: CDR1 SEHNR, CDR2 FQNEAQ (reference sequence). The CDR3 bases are TGTGCCAGCAGCACGACTATCAGGGCCTACGAGCAGTACTTC. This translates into CASSTTIRAYEQYF.

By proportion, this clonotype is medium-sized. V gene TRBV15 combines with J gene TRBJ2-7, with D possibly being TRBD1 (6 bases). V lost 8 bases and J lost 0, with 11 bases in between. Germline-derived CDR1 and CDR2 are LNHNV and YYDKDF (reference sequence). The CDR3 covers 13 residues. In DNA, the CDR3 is TGTGCCACCCAAACAGGGACCTCCTACGAGCAGTACTTC. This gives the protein CATQTGTSYEQYF.

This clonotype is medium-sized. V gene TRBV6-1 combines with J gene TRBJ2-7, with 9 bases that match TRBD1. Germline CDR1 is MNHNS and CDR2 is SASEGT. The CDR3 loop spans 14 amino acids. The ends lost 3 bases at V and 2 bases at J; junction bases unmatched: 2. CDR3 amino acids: CASSDRDRAYEQYF. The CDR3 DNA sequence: TGTGCCAGCAGTGACCGGGACAGGGCCTACGAGCAGTACTTC.

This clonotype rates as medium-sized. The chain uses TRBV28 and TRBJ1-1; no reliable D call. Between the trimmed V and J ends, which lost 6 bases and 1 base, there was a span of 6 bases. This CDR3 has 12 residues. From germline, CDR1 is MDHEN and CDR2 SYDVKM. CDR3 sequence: CASRAPNTEAFF. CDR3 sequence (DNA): TGTGCCAGCAGGGCCCCGAACACTGAAGCTTTCTTT.